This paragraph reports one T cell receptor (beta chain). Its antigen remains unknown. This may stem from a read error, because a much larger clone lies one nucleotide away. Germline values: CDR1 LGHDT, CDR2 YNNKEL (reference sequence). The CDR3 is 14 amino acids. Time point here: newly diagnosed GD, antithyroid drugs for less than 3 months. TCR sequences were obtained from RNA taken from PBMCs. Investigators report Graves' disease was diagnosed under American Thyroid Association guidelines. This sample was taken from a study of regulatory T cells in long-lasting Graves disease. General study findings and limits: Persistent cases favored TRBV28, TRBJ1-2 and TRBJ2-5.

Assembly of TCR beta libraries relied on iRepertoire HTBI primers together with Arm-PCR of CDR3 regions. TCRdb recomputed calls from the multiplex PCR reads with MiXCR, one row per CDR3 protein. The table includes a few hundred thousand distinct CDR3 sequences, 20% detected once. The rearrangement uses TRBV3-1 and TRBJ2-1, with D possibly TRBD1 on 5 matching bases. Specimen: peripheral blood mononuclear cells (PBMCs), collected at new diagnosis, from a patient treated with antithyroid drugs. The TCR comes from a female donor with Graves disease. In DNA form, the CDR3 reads TGTGCCAGCAGCCATAAGGGGTTTTACAATAAGCAGTTCTTC. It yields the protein CASSHKGFYNKQFF.